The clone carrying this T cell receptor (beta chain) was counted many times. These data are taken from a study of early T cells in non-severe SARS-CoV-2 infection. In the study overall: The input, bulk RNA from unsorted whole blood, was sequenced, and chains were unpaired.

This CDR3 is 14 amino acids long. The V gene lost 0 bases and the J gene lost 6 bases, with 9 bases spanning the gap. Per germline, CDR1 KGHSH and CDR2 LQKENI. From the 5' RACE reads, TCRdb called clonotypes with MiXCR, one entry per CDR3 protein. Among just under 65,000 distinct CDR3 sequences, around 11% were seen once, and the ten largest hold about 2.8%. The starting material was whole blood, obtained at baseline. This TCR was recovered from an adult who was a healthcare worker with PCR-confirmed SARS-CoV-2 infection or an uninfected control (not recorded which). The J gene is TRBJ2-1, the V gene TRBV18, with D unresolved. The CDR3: CASSPPPSPNEQFF. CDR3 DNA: TGTGCCAGCTCACCACCTCCCTCCCCCAATGAGCAGTTCTTC.